The source of this TCR beta chain is a study of identifying expanded T cells in peripheral blood. Repertoires were generated with immunoSEQ multiplex PCR, while TCRdb's copy carries only in-frame clones and drops some. The sample has approximately 110,000 clones, 75% to 90% seen once. Study observations and caveats: About 1.2 clones differed between technical replicates, versus approximately 16 and 20 over time. Across healthy donors, higher total template counts meant significantly greater approximately 2-week count variance.

The CDR3 sequence is 17 residues long. The germline V gene encodes CDR1 LNHDA and CDR2 SQIVND (reference sequence). V dropped 5 bases and J dropped 3 bases, with 20 bases sitting between them. During the collection period, no donor immune events like infections were recorded. Concerning this clone itself: The antigen is undetermined.

Source material: blood. The genes are TRBV19 and TRBJ2-1; TRBD1 might be the D (6 bases). This clonotype was obtained from a person between 18 and 70 years old in good health. The DNA for the CDR3 is TGTGCCAGTAGTGCATATCACGGGGACATCTTCTACAATGAGCAGTTCTTC. Translation: CASSAYHGDIFYNEQFF.